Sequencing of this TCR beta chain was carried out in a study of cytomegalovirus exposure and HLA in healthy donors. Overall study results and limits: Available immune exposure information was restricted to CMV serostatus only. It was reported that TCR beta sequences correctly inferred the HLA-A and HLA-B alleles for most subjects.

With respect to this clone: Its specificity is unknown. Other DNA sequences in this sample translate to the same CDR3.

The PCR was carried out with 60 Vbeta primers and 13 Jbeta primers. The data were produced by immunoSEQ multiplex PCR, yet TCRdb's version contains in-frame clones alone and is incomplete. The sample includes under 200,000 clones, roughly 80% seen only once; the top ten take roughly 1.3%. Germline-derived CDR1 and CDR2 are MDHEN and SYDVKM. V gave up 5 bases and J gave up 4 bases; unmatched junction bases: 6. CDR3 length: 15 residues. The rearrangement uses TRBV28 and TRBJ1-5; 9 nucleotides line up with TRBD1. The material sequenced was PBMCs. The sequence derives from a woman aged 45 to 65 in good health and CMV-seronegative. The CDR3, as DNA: TGTGCCAGCAGTCTATCTGACAGGGGGAATCAGCCCCAGCATTTT. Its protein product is CASSLSDRGNQPQHF. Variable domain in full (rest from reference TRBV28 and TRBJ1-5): DVKVTQSSRYLVKRTGEKVFLECVQDMDHENMFWYRQDPGLGLRLIYFSYDVKMKEKGDIPEGYSVSREKKERFSLILESASTNQTSMYLCASSLSDRGNQPQHFGDGTRLSIL.